Presented here are 28 T cell receptor beta chains from one specimen sequenced in a study of T cell responses to AZD1222 COVID-19 vaccine. The table came from immunoSEQ multiplex PCR; TCRdb's copy has only in-frame clones and leaves some out. The sample carries about 120,000 clones, 86% recorded once. The input for sequencing was peripheral blood, taken 28 days after the second AZD1222 dose. All receptors derive from an adult who received the AZD1222 COVID-19 vaccine.

The chain combines TRBV6-5 with TRBJ2-2, with unresolved D. The germline CDR1 and CDR2 sequences are MNHEY and SVGAGI. V was trimmed by 7 bases and J by 7 bases, leaving 13 bases between them. The CDR3 sequence is 13 residues long. The CDR3 here is CASKDTRGGELFF. CDR3 sequence (DNA): TGTGCCAGCAAAGACACCCGTGGCGGGGAGCTGTTTTTT.

The J gene is TRBJ1-5, the V gene TRBV19, with D tentatively TRBD1 (5 bases). The germline gives CDR1 LNHDA, CDR2 SQIVND (reference sequence). CDR3 length: 16 residues. V lost 7 bases and J 7 bases, leaving 23 bases between the germline ends. The DNA for the CDR3 is TGTGCCAGTATCGCTCCCGACTGGGGACGACAGCAGCCCCAGCATTTT. Amino acids: CASIAPDWGRQQPQHF.

This sequence joins TRBV25-1 and TRBJ2-2, with D perhaps TRBD1 (5 bases). Germline lookup yields CDR1 MGHDK and CDR2 SYGVNS. V was clipped by 3 bases and J by 5 bases, with 10 bases between them. The CDR3 runs to 14 residues. The DNA of the CDR3 is TGTGCCAGCAGTGACAGGGTGGTTACCGGGGAGCTGTTTTTT. Its translation is CASSDRVVTGELFF.

The chain recombines TRBV7-8 with TRBJ1-1, with D maybe TRBD1 (5 bases). The ends were cut back, 1 base at V and 4 bases at J, with 10 bases in the middle. The CDR3 covers 14 residues. The germline CDR1 and CDR2 sequences are SGHVS and FQNEAQ. The CDR3 loop reads CASSLVWGGTEAFF. The CDR3 DNA is TGTGCCAGCAGCTTAGTTTGGGGGGGCACTGAAGCTTTCTTT.

The chain is built from TRBV11-2 and TRBJ1-6, with D uncertain. Germline V lookup: CDR1 SGHAT, CDR2 FQNNGV. The CDR3 runs to 13 residues. With 5 bases removed from V and 0 bases from J, the gap between germline ends came to 2 bases. The CDR3: CASSLSYNSPLHF. CDR3 DNA: TGTGCCAGCAGCCTCTCCTATAATTCACCCCTCCACTTT.

The V call is TRBV2, the J call TRBJ1-1; 9 bases map to TRBD1. Germline CDR1 is SNHLY and CDR2 is FYNNEI. V lost 3 bases, J lost 5 bases, and 1 base stayed unmatched. This CDR3 has 13 residues. The CDR3 sequence: CASSDGTGTEAFF. DNA for the CDR3: TGTGCCAGCAGTGACGGGACAGGGACTGAAGCTTTCTTT.

This chain connects TRBV3-1 (or the pseudogene TRBV3-2) to TRBJ1-5, with TRBD1 as a possible D gene (5 bases). Germline V gene lookup returns CDR1 LGHDT and CDR2 YNNKEL (reference sequence). The CDR3 is made up of 14 amino acids. The V and J ends lost 1 base and 4 bases respectively, with 8 bases between them. DNA of the CDR3: TGTGCCAGCAGCCAAGCGGACACAAATCAGCCCCAGCATTTT. This translates into CASSQADTNQPQHF.

This chain links TRBV28 with TRBJ1-6; D might be TRBD1 (5 bases). The CDR3 runs 16 residues. Germline V CDR1 and CDR2: MDHEN, SYDVKM. Deletions cut 5 bases from V and 5 bases from J, with 16 bases between. The CDR3: CASSPPGGWNNSPLHF. CDR3 nucleotides: TGTGCCAGCAGTCCCCCGGGGGGTTGGAATAATTCACCCCTCCACTTT.

With regard to this clone: A junction end diverges from the germline sequence, so it may reflect a read error. The J gene is TRBJ1-2, the V gene TRBV6-5; D call uncertain. The CDR3 extends over 14 amino acids. Germline loops: CDR1 MNHEY, CDR2 SVGAGI. CDR3 sequence: CASSNSGNLYGYTF. The CDR3 DNA sequence: TGTGCCAGCAGTAACTCCGGGAACCTTTATGGCTACACCTTC.

This chain uses TRBV19 with TRBJ1-5; D is unresolved. Between the trimmed V and J ends, which lost 7 bases and 0 bases, there was a span of 16 bases. The germline gives CDR1 LNHDA, CDR2 SQIVND (reference sequence). There are 16 residues in the CDR3. The CDR3: CASTETGTLSNQPQHF. The CDR3 DNA reads as TGTGCCAGTACCGAGACCGGCACTCTTAGCAATCAGCCCCAGCATTTT.

The chain links TRBV7-2 to TRBJ2-7; D unclear. V dropped 2 bases and J dropped 2 bases, with 16 bases sitting between them. The CDR3 is 16 amino acids. Germline V gene lookup returns CDR1 SGHTA and CDR2 FQGNSA. In DNA form, the CDR3 reads TGTGCCAGCAGCTTAACTCCTCTTGGTGACGCCTACGAGCAGTACTTC. Translated: CASSLTPLGDAYEQYF.

V gene TRBV14 combines with J gene TRBJ1-3, with no clear D. The CDR3 is 16 amino acids. Germline CDR1 and CDR2: SGHDN and FVKESK. V was shortened by 5 bases and J by 1 base, with 15 bases between the two germline ends. The CDR3 region is CASSYRVSYSGNTIYF. CDR3 bases: TGTGCCAGCAGCTATCGGGTCTCTTATTCTGGAAACACCATATATTTT.

The chain carries TRBV20-1 and TRBJ1-1; D not certain. CDR1 is DFQATT, CDR2 SNEGSKA, per germline (reference sequence). CDR3 length: 11 residues. The CDR3 is CSPDWNTEAFF. CDR3 DNA sequence: TGCAGCCCGGACTGGAACACTGAAGCTTTCTTT.

This clone was seen at least ten times. V usage is TRBV27 and J usage is TRBJ1-2; D uncertain. Germline CDR1 reads MNHEY; CDR2 reads SMNVEV (reference sequence). This CDR3 comprises 13 residues. Trimming shortened V by 6 bases and J by 7 bases, and 15 bases separated the two germline ends. The CDR3 sequence: CASRLSPGSGYTF. The CDR3 DNA sequence: TGTGCCAGCAGACTCTCTCCTGGCAGTGGCTACACCTTC.

The rearrangement links TRBV6-5 to TRBJ1-5, with D perhaps TRBD1 (5 bases). Germline CDR1 MNHEY, CDR2 SVGAGI. The CDR3 consists of 14 residues. V lost 4 bases and J 5 bases, leaving 12 bases between the germline ends. The CDR3 DNA reads TGTGCCAGCAGTTCCGGGGGTAACTATCAGCCCCAGCATTTT. Translation: CASSSGGNYQPQHF.

The gene calls are TRBV13 and TRBJ1-2; D is unclear. The CDR3 extends over 16 amino acids. Germline V lookup: CDR1 PRHDT, CDR2 FYEKMQ (reference sequence). Trimming pared 7 bases from V and 0 bases from J, leaving 18 bases between. In DNA form, the CDR3 reads TGTGCCAGCACCACGACGGAACATCGAGCTAACTATGGCTACACCTTC. It translates to CASTTTEHRANYGYTF.

This clone was seen only once. V and J are TRBV7-2 and TRBJ2-5; 10 nucleotides agree with TRBD2. After removal of 3 bases from V and 5 bases from J, the junction contained 3 bases not matched to a gene. CDR3 length: 14 amino acids. Germline V gene data show CDR1 as SGHTA and CDR2 as FQGNSA. The CDR3 sequence is CASSLVLAGETQYF. The CDR3 DNA is TGTGCCAGCAGCTTGGTACTAGCGGGGGAGACCCAGTACTTC.

This clone was found once. This chain links TRBV4-3 with TRBJ1-1; D remains unclear. V lost 5 bases to trimming and J lost 1 base, with 14 bases between them. The CDR3 has 15 amino acids. Germline V gives CDR1 LGHNA, CDR2 YSLEER. The CDR3 sequence: CASSRRLEGNTEAFF. In nucleotides, the CDR3 is TGCGCCAGCAGCAGACGCTTAGAAGGGAACACTGAAGCTTTCTTT.

The chain has TRBV28 and TRBJ1-1; 11 bases map to TRBD1. This CDR3 spans 14 amino acids. Losses at the gene ends were 7 bases for V and 9 bases for J; bases not matched to a gene: 10. Per germline, CDR1 MDHEN and CDR2 SYDVKM. The CDR3 loop reads CASTLPGQGGKAFF. The CDR3 coding sequence is TGTGCCAGCACCCTACCGGGACAGGGGGGAAAAGCTTTCTTT. The full variable domain, rest sourced from reference TRBV28 and TRBJ1-1, is DVKVTQSSRYLVKRTGEKVFLECVQDMDHENMFWYRQDPGLGLRLIYFSYDVKMKEKGDIPEGYSVSREKKERFSLILESASTNQTSMYLCASTLPGQGGKAFFGQGTRLTVV.

The rearrangement joins TRBV15 to TRBJ1-5; 10 bases map to TRBD1. V lost 3 bases and J lost 12; bases outside the gene matches: 11. The germline CDR1 and CDR2 sequences are LNHNV and YYDKDF (reference sequence). The CDR3 is made up of 15 amino acids. The CDR3 loop is CATSRAGTGANRQHF. The CDR3, as DNA: TGTGCCACCAGCAGGGCCGGGACAGGGGCGAATCGCCAGCATTTT. The variable domain in full, with the rest retrieved from reference TRBV15 and TRBJ1-5, is DAMVIQNPRYQVTQFGKPVTLSCSQTLNHNVMYWYQQKSSQAPKLLFHYYDKDFNNEADTPDNFQSRRPNTSFCFLDIRSPGLGDTAMYLCATSRAGTGANRQHFGDGTRLSIL.

The V call is TRBV30, the J call TRBJ2-7, with D perhaps matching TRBD2 (5 bases). Per germline, CDR1 GTSNPN and CDR2 SVGIG (reference sequence). This CDR3 contains 13 residues. V lost 2 bases and J 0 bases, leaving 8 bases between the germline ends. This CDR3 is CAWSKRSSYEQYF. The CDR3 nucleotides read TGTGCCTGGAGTAAGCGGAGCTCCTACGAGCAGTACTTC.

The chain is built from TRBV2 and TRBJ1-1; D uncertain. The CDR3 is 14 residues long. V was shortened by 1 base and J by 4 bases, with 10 bases between the two germline ends. CDR1 SNHLY and CDR2 FYNNEI come from the germline V gene. The CDR3 sequence: CASSEVILSTEAFF. In DNA, the CDR3 is TGTGCCAGCAGTGAAGTCATCTTGAGCACTGAAGCTTTCTTT.

The chain joins TRBV29-1 to TRBJ1-2; D gene ambiguous. Germline V CDR1 and CDR2: SQVTM, ANQGSEA. This CDR3 has 10 residues. The V and J ends lost 3 bases and 8 bases respectively, with 7 bases between them. The chain's CDR3 is CSVEIKGYTF. The CDR3 DNA is TGCAGCGTTGAGATCAAGGGCTACACCTTC. Full variable domain (outside the CDR3, taken from reference TRBV29-1 and TRBJ1-2): SAVISQKPSRDICQRGTSLTIQCQVDSQVTMMFWYRQQPGQSLTLIATANQGSEATYESGFVIDKFPISRPNLTFSTLTVSNMSPEDSSIYLCSVEIKGYTFGSGTRLTVV.

The V gene is TRBV11-3, the J gene TRBJ2-1; D may be TRBD2 (7 bases). The CDR3 extends over 15 amino acids. Deletions cut 3 bases from V and 4 bases from J, with 13 bases between. Germline V lookup: CDR1 SGHNT, CDR2 YENEEA. For the CDR3, the DNA is TGTGCCAGCAGCTTGGGCGGGGGCCCTTACAATGAGCAGTTCTTC. Translation: CASSLGGGPYNEQFF.

This chain joins TRBV10-2 and TRBJ2-7; no clear D gene. The germline CDR1 and CDR2 sequences are WSHSY and SAAADI. The CDR3 contains 11 residues. Trimming removed 9 bases at V and 5 bases at J, with 11 bases between. In nucleotides, the CDR3 is TGCGCCAGTGGGGTGGGCGACGAGCAGTACTTC. The encoded protein is CASGVGDEQYF.

The rearrangement links TRBV5-1 to TRBJ2-1; D may correspond to TRBD1 or TRBD2 (6 bases each). CDR1 is SGHRS, CDR2 YFSETQ, per germline. V gave up 0 bases and J gave up 7 bases, with 11 bases separating them. This CDR3 is 14 amino acids long. Here the CDR3 reads CASSLERGVNEQFF. The CDR3 nucleotides read TGCGCCAGCAGCTTGGAAAGGGGGGTGAATGAGCAGTTCTTC.

This clone was detected ten times or more. V usage is TRBV19 and J usage is TRBJ1-1; the D is unclear. CDR1 is LNHDA and CDR2 is SQIVND in the germline V gene (reference sequence). The CDR3 length is 12 residues. The ends were cut back, 3 bases at V and 1 base at J, with 3 bases in the middle. The CDR3 DNA reads TGTGCCAGTAGTATCCCGAACACTGAAGCTTTCTTT. It codes for CASSIPNTEAFF.

The chain combines TRBV4-1 with TRBJ1-2; TRBD1 matches 9 bases. This CDR3 comprises 17 residues. The junction had 10 bases not matched to a gene; V was cut back by 0 bases and J by 5 bases. Germline CDR1 is MGHRA and CDR2 is YSYEKL. This chain's CDR3 is CASSQEWGTGMWYGYTF. CDR3 nucleotides: TGCGCCAGCAGCCAAGAATGGGGGACAGGGATGTGGTATGGCTACACCTTC.